This T cell receptor beta chain was observed in a study of T cell repertoires in cytomegalovirus infection. General observations from the study: Predominance within the ex vivo response was attributable to HLA-C-restricted CMV-specific TCR beta clonotypes.

TCRdb called the reads again in MiXCR, with one record for every CDR3 protein. In the table there are about 530,000 distinct CDR3 sequences, more than 25% of which are singletons. This clonotype was observed a few times. The antigen is unknown. What was sequenced was PBMCs. The sequence derives from a human donor in good health (CMV status not recorded). Some clones in this sample may be carry-over from other donors' samples.

CDR3 loop: CASSQPGRNTEAFF. CDR3 DNA sequence: TGTGCCAGCAGCCAACCGGGACGGAACACTGAAGCTTTCTTT. V and J are TRBV7-9 and TRBJ1-1; D is possibly TRBD1 (5 bases). Germline CDR1 is SEHNR and CDR2 is FQNEAQ (reference sequence). Trimming shortened V by 5 bases and J by 1 base, and 11 bases separated the two germline ends. This CDR3 has 14 residues. Combining the CDR3 with reference TRBV7-9 and TRBJ1-1 gives the whole variable domain DTGVSQNPRHKITKRGQNVTFRCDPISEHNRLYWYRQTLGQGPEFLTYFQNEAQLEKSRLLSDRFSAERPKGSFSTLEIQRTEQGDSAMYLCASSQPGRNTEAFFGQGTRLTVV.